This T cell receptor beta chain emerged from a study of CD8 T cells in ankylosing spondylitis. General study results and limits: Existing reports had already noted some motif variants in reactive arthritis synovial fluid and blood. According to the report, clones linked to the disease were significantly enriched in matched synovial fluid samples taken from ankylosing spondylitis patients. Disease-linked clones displayed a CD8+ phenotype and appeared relatively rarely in peripheral blood.

Libraries of TCR beta came from quantitative 5'-RACE with molecular barcodes. TCRdb re-called the 5' RACE reads with MiXCR, one entry per CDR3 protein. The table lists about 130,000 distinct CDR3 sequences, 12% to 15% of them singletons. This clonotype was seen ten or more times. What it recognizes is unknown. Specimen: blood, either unsorted or a sorted T cell fraction (not recorded which). This TCR was recovered from a female donor with ankylosing spondylitis or in good health (not recorded which).

In DNA, the CDR3 is TGTGCCAGCAGTCCCCGGGACAGGGTGAGAGTGAGTGAAGCAGATACGCAGTATTTT. Its translation: CASSPRDRVRVSEADTQYF. V and J are TRBV6-1 and TRBJ2-3; TRBD1 matches 9 bases. This CDR3 comprises 19 residues. The J segment lost 4 bases and the V segment lost 5 bases, leaving 19 bases of the junction unmatched. Per germline, CDR1 MNHNS and CDR2 SASEGT.